These 17 T cell receptor beta chains share one sample of origin, sequenced in a study of blood T cell repertoires in COVID-19. Sequenced by immunoSEQ multiplex PCR; TCRdb stores in-frame clones only, minus some. Here the sample spans about 150,000 clones, 65% to 90% being singletons. The sample comprised peripheral blood. The receptor set was obtained from a man aged 65 to 85 with acute or convalescent COVID-19.

The gene calls are TRBV5-1 and TRBJ1-4, with a weak D call TRBD1 (5 bases). The CDR3 runs to 14 residues. The V end lost 1 base, the J end lost 8 bases, and 12 bases lay between the germline ends. CDR1 and CDR2 (germline): SGHRS, YFSETQ. Here the CDR3 reads CASSLRGVGEKLFF. CDR3 nucleotide sequence: TGCGCCAGCAGCTTGAGGGGCGTGGGAGAAAAACTGTTTTTT.

This clone was seen just once. CDR3 residues: CASSLVVGDRGRVNEKLFF. CDR3 nucleotide sequence: TGTGCCAGCAGCTTAGTAGTGGGAGACAGGGGGCGCGTTAATGAAAAACTGTTTTTT. This chain connects TRBV7-2 to TRBJ1-4; 10 nucleotides line up with TRBD1. The CDR3 is made up of 19 amino acids. Germline-derived CDR1 and CDR2 are SGHTA and FQGNSA. Trimming took 1 base from V and 4 from J; bases not matched to a gene: 12.

This clone has only a few counts. The V call is TRBV19, the J call TRBJ2-5, with 12 bases fitting TRBD1. The germline V gene has CDR1 LNHDA and CDR2 SQIVND (reference sequence). After removal of 3 bases from V and 4 bases from J, the junction contained 6 bases not matched to a gene. The CDR3 covers 16 residues. The CDR3 DNA follows: TGTGCCAGTAGTATTGGGGGGACAGGGGGCGCAGAGACCCAGTACTTC. Translating gives CASSIGGTGGAETQYF.

The chain joins TRBV20-1 to TRBJ2-5; TRBD2 matches 11 bases. Germline V gives CDR1 DFQATT, CDR2 SNEGSKA (reference sequence). CDR3 length: 16 amino acids. Unmatched junction bases numbered 11, after V lost 3 bases and J lost 5 bases. CDR3 in amino acids: CSASFTSGSFGETQYF. The CDR3 DNA follows: TGCAGTGCTAGTTTCACTAGCGGGAGTTTCGGTGAGACCCAGTACTTC.

This clone came up once. The chain joins TRBV9 to TRBJ2-1; 14 bases align to TRBD2. After removal of 6 bases from V and 1 base from J, the junction contained 3 bases not matched to a gene. The CDR3 loop spans 16 amino acids. Germline-derived CDR1 and CDR2 are SGDLS and YYNGEE. CDR3 residues: CASNRLAGGSYNEQFF. Here the CDR3 DNA reads TGTGCCAGCAACCGACTAGCGGGAGGGTCCTACAATGAGCAGTTCTTC.

The chain joins TRBV15 to TRBJ2-7; 14 bases align to TRBD2. Germline V CDR1 and CDR2: LNHNV, YYDKDF (reference sequence). V gave up 3 bases and J gave up 5 bases; unmatched junction bases: 0. This CDR3 comprises 14 residues. CDR3 nucleotides: TGTGCCACCAGCAGGGGACTAGCGGGAGACGAGCAGTACTTC. The encoded protein is CATSRGLAGDEQYF. Together with reference TRBV15 and TRBJ2-7, the CDR3 gives the full variable domain: DAMVIQNPRYQVTQFGKPVTLSCSQTLNHNVMYWYQQKSSQAPKLLFHYYDKDFNNEADTPDNFQSRRPNTSFCFLDIRSPGLGDTAMYLCATSRGLAGDEQYFGPGTRLTVT.

This chain connects TRBV27 to TRBJ1-2; 7 nucleotides line up with TRBD1. Germline assignment: CDR1 MNHEY and CDR2 SMNVEV (reference sequence). CDR3 size: 15 residues. Trimming cost V 2 bases and J 5 bases; bases outside gene matches: 8. CDR3 sequence reads: CASSLKQGINYGYTF. The CDR3 DNA is TGTGCCAGCAGTTTAAAACAGGGGATTAATTATGGCTACACCTTC.

V and J are TRBV27 and TRBJ2-2; TRBD2 matches at 8 bases. Germline V gives CDR1 MNHEY, CDR2 SMNVEV (reference sequence). V lost 7 bases and J lost 6; bases outside the gene matches: 10. The CDR3 loop spans 15 amino acids. The CDR3 sequence is CASTSSGSQSGELFF. The CDR3 DNA reads as TGTGCCAGCACCTCAAGCGGGAGCCAGTCCGGGGAGCTGTTTTTT.

This clone showed up just a few times. The chain couples TRBV11-3 to TRBJ2-3; 9 bases match TRBD2. With V trimmed by 5 bases and J by 5 bases, 11 bases remained unmatched. The CDR3 is made up of 16 amino acids. CDR1 is SGHNT and CDR2 is YENEEA in the germline V gene. Here the CDR3 reads CASSQGVAGVVDTQYF. The CDR3 coding sequence is TGTGCCAGCAGCCAGGGGGTAGCGGGAGTCGTAGATACGCAGTATTTT.

This clone was seen more than once but under ten times. This sequence joins TRBV27 and TRBJ2-1; D perhaps matches TRBD1 (5 bases). Germline CDR1 MNHEY, CDR2 SMNVEV (reference sequence). The CDR3 extends over 15 amino acids. V lost 3 bases, J lost 5 bases, and 14 bases lay in between. CDR3 loop: CASSFWAGSNNEQFF. CDR3 coding DNA: TGTGCCAGCAGTTTTTGGGCAGGGTCTAACAATGAGCAGTTCTTC.

The chain employs TRBV7-6 and TRBJ2-7, with TRBD1 matching over 10 bases. With V trimmed by 0 bases and J by 4 bases, 15 bases remained unmatched. This CDR3 contains 19 residues. Germline loops: CDR1 SGHVS, CDR2 FNYEAQ. The CDR3 loop reads CASSLAPPLRQGAGYEQYF. CDR3 bases: TGTGCCAGCAGCTTAGCCCCTCCTCTCCGACAGGGGGCGGGTTACGAGCAGTACTTC.

The CDR3 region is CATSDLGQGSYNEQFF. DNA for the CDR3: TGTGCCACCAGTGATTTGGGACAGGGGTCCTACAATGAGCAGTTCTTC. The chain recombines TRBV24-1 with TRBJ2-1; 9 bases map to TRBD1. Germline V gives CDR1 KGHDR, CDR2 SFDVKD. The CDR3 length is 16 residues. After removal of 0 bases from V and 1 base from J, the junction contained 0 bases not matched to a gene.

The table lists this clone with a count of one. This sequence joins TRBV5-1 and TRBJ1-1, with D hard to call. Deletions cut 1 base from V and 0 bases from J, with 13 bases between. From germline, CDR1 is SGHRS and CDR2 YFSETQ. CDR3 length equals 16 residues. CDR3 sequence (DNA): TGCGCCAGCAGCTTGACCCAGACTTACATGAACACTGAAGCTTTCTTT. Amino acid sequence: CASSLTQTYMNTEAFF.

The chain employs TRBV2 and TRBJ2-6; 9 nucleotides agree with TRBD1. The CDR3 runs 18 residues. CDR1 and CDR2 from the germline V gene are SNHLY and FYNNEI. V gave up 7 bases and J gave up 4 bases; unmatched junction bases: 14. CDR3 DNA sequence: TGTGCCAGCACGGGACAGGGAAGGTTAACTCTAGGGGCCAACGTCCTGACTTTC. Protein: CASTGQGRLTLGANVLTF.

The J gene is TRBJ2-3, the V gene TRBV5-1, with 10 nucleotides matching TRBD2. Germline values: CDR1 SGHRS, CDR2 YFSETQ. Trimming took 0 bases from V and 6 from J; bases not matched to a gene: 7. This CDR3 spans 16 amino acids. The CDR3 loop reads CASSLEASGSSDTQYF. Here the CDR3 DNA reads TGCGCCAGCAGCTTGGAGGCTAGCGGGAGCTCGGATACGCAGTATTTT.

This chain joins TRBV10-3 and TRBJ2-7; tentatively, D is TRBD2 (5 bases). Germline V gene data show CDR1 as ENHRY and CDR2 as SYGVKD. CDR3 length: 12 amino acids. V shed 3 bases and J shed 12 bases, with 15 bases lying between them. CDR3 DNA sequence: TGTGCCATCAGTGATCGGGGTGGGGTCCGGTACTTC. It encodes CAISDRGGVRYF.

The chain employs TRBV24-1 and TRBJ2-3, with D possibly TRBD1 on 6 matching bases. Trimming took off 2 bases at V and 8 bases at J, with 25 bases between the two ends. The germline V gene encodes CDR1 KGHDR and CDR2 SFDVKD. The CDR3 totals 18 residues. This CDR3 is CATSDSFPDGSKGGTQYF. The CDR3 DNA is TGTGCCACCAGTGATTCCTTCCCTGACGGTTCCAAAGGGGGTACGCAGTATTTT.